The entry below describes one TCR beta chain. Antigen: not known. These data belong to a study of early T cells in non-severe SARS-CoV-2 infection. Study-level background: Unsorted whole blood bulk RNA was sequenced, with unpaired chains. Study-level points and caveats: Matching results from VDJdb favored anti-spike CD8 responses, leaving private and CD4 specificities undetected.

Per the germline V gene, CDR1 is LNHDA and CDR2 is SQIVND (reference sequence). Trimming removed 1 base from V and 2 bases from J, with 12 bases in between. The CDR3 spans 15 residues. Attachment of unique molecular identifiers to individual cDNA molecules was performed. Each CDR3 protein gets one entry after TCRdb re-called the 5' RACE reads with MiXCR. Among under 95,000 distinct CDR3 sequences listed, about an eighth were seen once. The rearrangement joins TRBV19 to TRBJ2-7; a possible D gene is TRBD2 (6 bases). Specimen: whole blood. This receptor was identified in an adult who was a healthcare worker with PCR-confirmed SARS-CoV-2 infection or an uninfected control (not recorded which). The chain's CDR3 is CASSIARGGTYEQYF. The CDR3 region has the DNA TGTGCCAGTAGTATAGCCCGAGGCGGGACCTACGAGCAGTACTTC.